This T cell receptor beta chain was found in a study of shared clonotypes between healthy human individuals (TCRdb year 2020). Concerning the study at large: A few men and a couple of women, aged 18 to 49 years, made up the cohort. For each donor, three plates each were used for CD4 naive and CD4 memory, two plates were used for CD8 naive, and one plate was used for CD8 memory. Each donor's leukapheresis produced roughly between roughly 0.85 and 9.5 billion PBMCs. To estimate repertoire size and how much clonotype sharing occurs between individuals, the study deeply sequenced the blood TCR repertoires of roughly 5 healthy adults. Different laboratories and diverse techniques were used to prepare libraries and sequence TCR repertoires, to increase sequencing depth and limit assay-specific biases.

What the work shows at the level of the full study, not this receptor alone: Estimated clonotype richness was generally larger for naive than for memory subsets. About 5% of naive CD4, 3.5% of naive CD8, roughly 2.5% of memory CD4, and 0.4% of memory CD8 clonotypes were shared across four donors. Pairwise subsampling led to the expectation that sequencing depth would affect the degree of clonotype sharing among donors. The genetic and exposure-history diversity represented was limited by the small number of donors. Only blood was sampled, and tissue TCR repertoires likely differ from those in blood. Compared with non-shared clonotypes, clonotypes shared by all four sorted-subset donors had higher generation probabilities. Rarefaction of sorted-subset datasets indicated incomplete sequencing despite the large sequencing depth.

The donors were healthy, HIV-negative adults who had no recently reported acute infections or vaccinations. Every donor was a Caucasian adult residing in Nashville, Tennessee, USA. Magnetic negative selection was used to enrich CD4+ T cells, after which naive cells were positively selected on CD45RA and the negative fraction became the memory subset. After blood collection by leukapheresis, PBMCs were isolated using Ficoll-Histopaque density gradient centrifugation and then cryopreserved in the vapor phase of liquid nitrogen. Purity and quantity of every magnetically sorted T cell population were checked by analytical flow cytometry. From each sorted fraction, genomic DNA was isolated and quantified by UV absorbance on a Nanodrop 2000c. TCR CDR3 regions were amplified from genomic DNA by multiplex PCR using the deep immunoSEQ assay. For each cell subset, the extracted genomic DNA was distributed evenly across all wells of several immunoSEQ 96-well plates, and each plate served as one replicate. For sorted subsets, roughly 200 ng of genomic DNA, equivalent to around 31,000 T cell genomes, went into each replicate PCR. Purified libraries were quantified with a Qubit 3.0 fluorometer, sized on a Bioanalyzer 2100, and re-quantified with the KAPA Library Quantification kit. Every immunoSEQ 96-well plate was sequenced on a dedicated single-read 150-cycle Illumina NextSeq 550 flow cell. The paper's processing steps were these. Because the immunoSEQ output included only junctional sequences and no quality scores, the filtering could not be the same as the filtering used for full-length reads. To assign V/J genes and CDR3, sequences were annotated using PyIR, a Python wrapper for IgBLAST v1.9, with IMGT germline references. Any read was removed if the V/J assignment was weak (E-value above 1e-6), the CDR3 was missing, or the read contained stop codons, out-of-frame junctions, or ambiguous translated residues. A V3J clonotype was defined by an identical inferred V gene, J gene, and CDR3 amino acid sequence. The percentage overlap between two repertoires was calculated by dividing the number of shared unique clonotypes by the size of the smaller repertoire. Richness of each repertoire was evaluated using RTK rarefaction, the Chao1 estimator, and Recon v2.1 estimates of unobserved clonotypes. Generation probabilities were computed with OLGA for all TCRbeta clonotypes obtained by the gDNA method from four donors. TCRdb re-hosts the immuneACCESS table, in-frame sequences only. Its copies lack some clones; in the studies checked, an unresolved V gene accounts for under half of them, and the cause for the rest is not known. D and trimming come from the DNA, and the V and J calls and clone size come from that table. The sample includes 2 million to 3 million clones, with more than 85% observed a single time. The top ten hold approximately 0.37% of the sample.

Concerning this clone itself: Its target antigen remains unknown. The record has no base qualities; no much larger clone is one base away.

Taken from cysteine to phenylalanine, the CDR3 has 11 residues. The entry retains the CDR3 DNA only, 33 bases that are in frame from base 1. The material sequenced was naive CD4+ T cells from PBMCs. The cell subset or site label on this specimen signifies: CD45RA+ positively selected. The receptor was derived from a man in his late teens or twenties in good health. Some clones in this sample may be carry-over from other donors' samples. Recombination connected TRBV21-1 to TRBJ1-1; the table names TRBD1, a call not compared with the DNA. TRBV21-1 is given as a pseudogene. The sequenced DNA is TGTGCCAGCAGCTTCCCAGGGATGTGTGACTTT. Protein translation: CASSFPGMCDF.